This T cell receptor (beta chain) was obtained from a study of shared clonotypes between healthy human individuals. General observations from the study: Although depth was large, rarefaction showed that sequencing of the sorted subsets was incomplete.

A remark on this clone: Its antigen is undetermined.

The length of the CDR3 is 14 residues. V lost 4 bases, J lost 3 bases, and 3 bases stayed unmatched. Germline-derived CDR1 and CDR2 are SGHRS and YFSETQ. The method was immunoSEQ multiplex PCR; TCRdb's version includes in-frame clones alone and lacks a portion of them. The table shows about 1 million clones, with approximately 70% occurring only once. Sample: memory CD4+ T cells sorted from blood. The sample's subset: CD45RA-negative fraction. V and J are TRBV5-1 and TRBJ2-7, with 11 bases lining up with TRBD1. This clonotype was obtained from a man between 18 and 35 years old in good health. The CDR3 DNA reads TGCGCCAGCAGCCCGGGACAGGGGGACTACGAGCAGTACTTC. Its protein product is CASSPGQGDYEQYF.